This T cell receptor beta chain was identified in a study of T-cell memory formation after mild COVID-19. Findings and limits, study-wide: Most CD4+ clones that shrank were in CM and EM, while CD8+ ones turned up in EMRA. While clones contracting from day 15 to 85 were balanced between CD4 and CD8, later expanders leaned CD4+. The study detected some responding clones in pre-infection memory, suggesting cross-reactive memory joined. A second wave of clones peaked on day 37, and their SARS-CoV-2 specificity went unconfirmed.

From the 5' RACE reads, TCRdb called clonotypes with MiXCR, one entry per CDR3 protein. The table shows roughly 410,000 distinct CDR3 sequences, with approximately 24% occurring only once. The CDR3 is made up of 18 amino acids. Germline CDR1 is KGHSH and CDR2 is LQKENI. V shed 2 bases and J shed 5 bases, with 22 bases lying between them. A word on this clonotype: Its specificity is not known.

The chain is built from TRBV18 and TRBJ1-5, with a tentative D call TRBD1 (6 bases). This clonotype originated in an adult woman who had mild COVID-19 (a few samples of this study predate the infection). Cell type and time point are not known. The sequencing sample was made of PBMCs or a T cell subset sorted from them (not recorded which). The CDR3: CASSPGGLDRGWDQPQHF. The CDR3, as DNA: TGTGCCAGCTCACCAGGGGGCTTGGATCGAGGGTGGGATCAGCCCCAGCATTTT.